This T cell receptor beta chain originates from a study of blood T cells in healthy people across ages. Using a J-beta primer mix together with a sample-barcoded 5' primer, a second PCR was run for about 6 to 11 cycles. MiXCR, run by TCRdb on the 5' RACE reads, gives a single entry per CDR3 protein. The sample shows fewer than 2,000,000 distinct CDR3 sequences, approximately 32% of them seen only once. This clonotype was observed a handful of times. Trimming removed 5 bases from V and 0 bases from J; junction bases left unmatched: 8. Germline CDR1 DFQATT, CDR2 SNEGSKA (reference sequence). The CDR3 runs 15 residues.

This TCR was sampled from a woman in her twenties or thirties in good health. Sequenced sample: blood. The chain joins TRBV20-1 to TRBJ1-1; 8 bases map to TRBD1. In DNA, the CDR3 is TGCAGTGCTCCCAAGAGGACAGGGATGAACACTGAAGCTTTCTTT. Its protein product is CSAPKRTGMNTEAFF.